One and the same sample provided the 5 T cell receptor beta chains below, sequenced in a study of T cell repertoires in cytomegalovirus infection. TCRdb passed the reads through MiXCR, listing each CDR3 protein once. The sample holds around 450,000 distinct CDR3 sequences, 11% seen once. Sequenced input: PBMCs. The receptors shown here come from a human donor in good health (CMV status not recorded). Some clones in this sample may be carry-over from other donors' samples.

The chain couples TRBV19 to TRBJ2-6; D unresolved. This CDR3 comprises 11 residues. V lost 6 bases to trimming and J lost 4 bases, with 1 base between them. Germline-derived CDR1 and CDR2 are LNHDA and SQIVND (reference sequence). The CDR3 is CASRGANVLTF. CDR3 nucleotides: TGTGCCAGTAGAGGGGCCAACGTCCTGACTTTC. The whole variable domain, remainder taken from reference TRBV19 and TRBJ2-6, is DGGITQSPKYLFRKEGQNVTLSCEQNLNHDAMYWYRQDPGQGLRLIYYSQIVNDFQKGDIAEGYSVSREKKESFPLTVTSAQKNPTAFYLCASRGANVLTFGAGSRLTVL.

This clonotype has a handful of counts. V and J are TRBV20-1 and TRBJ2-5, with 9 nucleotides matching TRBD2. The V gene end was trimmed by 0 bases and the J gene end by 5 bases; junction bases not matched to a gene: 7. The CDR3 spans 15 residues. Germline lookup yields CDR1 DFQATT and CDR2 SNEGSKA (reference sequence). The CDR3 nucleotides are TGCAGTGCTAGAGAGGGCGGGGGGGCCAGGGAGACCCAGTACTTC. It encodes CSAREGGGARETQYF.

This clonotype was counted at least ten times. The junction shows a germline mismatch at one end, possibly a read error. The rearrangement uses TRBV7-8 and TRBJ2-1; 8 nucleotides align to TRBD2. Germline-derived CDR1 and CDR2 are SGHVS and FQNEAQ. This CDR3 region has 15 residues. CDR3 sequence (DNA): TGTGCCAGCAGCTTAATGAGCGGGGGTCGGAGGGGGGGTTACTTC. Amino acid sequence: CASSLMSGGRRGGYF.

The rearrangement links TRBV4-2 to TRBJ2-3, with TRBD2 matching over 8 bases. This CDR3 contains 13 residues. Germline loops: CDR1 LGHNA, CDR2 YNFKEQ. V gave up 2 bases and J gave up 6 bases; unmatched junction bases: 1. This chain's CDR3 is CASSQWTSDTQYF. CDR3 DNA sequence: TGTGCCAGCAGCCAATGGACTAGCGATACGCAGTATTTT.

This clonotype showed up many times. The gene calls are TRBV12-3 or TRBV12-4 and TRBJ1-6; D gene ambiguous. The V end lost 3 bases, the J end lost 7 bases, and 13 bases lay between the germline ends. This CDR3 contains 15 residues. CDR3 bases: TGTGCCAGCAGTTTGAGGAGATCGAAGAATTCACCCCTCCACTTT. It yields the protein CASSLRRSKNSPLHF.